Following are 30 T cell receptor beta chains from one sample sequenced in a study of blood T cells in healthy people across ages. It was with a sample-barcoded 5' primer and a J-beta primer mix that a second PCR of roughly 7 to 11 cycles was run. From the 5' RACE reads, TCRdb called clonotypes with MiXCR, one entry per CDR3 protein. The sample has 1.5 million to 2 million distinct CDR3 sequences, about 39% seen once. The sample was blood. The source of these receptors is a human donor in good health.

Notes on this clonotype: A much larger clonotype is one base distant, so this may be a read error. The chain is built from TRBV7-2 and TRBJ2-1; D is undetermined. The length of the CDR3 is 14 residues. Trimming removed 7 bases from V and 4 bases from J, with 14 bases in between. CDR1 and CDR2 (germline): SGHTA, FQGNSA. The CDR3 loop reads CASNLRLGYNEQFF. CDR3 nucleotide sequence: TGTGCCAGCAACCTGAGATTGGGGTACAATGAGCAGTTCTTC.

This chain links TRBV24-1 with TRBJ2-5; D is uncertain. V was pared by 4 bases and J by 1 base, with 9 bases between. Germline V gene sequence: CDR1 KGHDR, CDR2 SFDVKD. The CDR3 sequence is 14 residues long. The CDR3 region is CATSDRTVQETQYF. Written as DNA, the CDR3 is TGTGCCACCAGTGACAGGACGGTCCAAGAGACCCAGTACTTC.

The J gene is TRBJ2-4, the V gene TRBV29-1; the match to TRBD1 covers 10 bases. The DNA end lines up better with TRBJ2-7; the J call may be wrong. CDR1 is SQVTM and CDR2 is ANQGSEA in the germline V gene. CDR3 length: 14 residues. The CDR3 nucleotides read TGCAGCGTTGAACCCGGACAGGGGGATTACGAGCAGTACTTC. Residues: CSVEPGQGDYEQYF.

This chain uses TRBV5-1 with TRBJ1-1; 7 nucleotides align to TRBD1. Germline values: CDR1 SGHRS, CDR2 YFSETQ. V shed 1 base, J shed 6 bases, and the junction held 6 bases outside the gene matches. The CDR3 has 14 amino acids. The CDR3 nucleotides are TGCGCCAGCAGCTTGATCGGGACAGAAGCTGAAGCTTTCTTT. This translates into CASSLIGTEAEAFF.

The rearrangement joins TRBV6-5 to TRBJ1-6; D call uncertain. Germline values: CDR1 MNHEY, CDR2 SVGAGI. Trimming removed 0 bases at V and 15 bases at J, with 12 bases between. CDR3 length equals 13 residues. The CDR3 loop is CASSYSSGQYLHF. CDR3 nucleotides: TGTGCCAGCAGTTACTCGTCTGGCCAGTACCTCCACTTT.

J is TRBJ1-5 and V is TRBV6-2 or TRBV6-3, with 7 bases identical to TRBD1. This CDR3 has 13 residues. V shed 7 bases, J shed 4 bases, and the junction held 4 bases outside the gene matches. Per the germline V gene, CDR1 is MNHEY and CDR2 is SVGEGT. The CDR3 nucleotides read TGTGCCAGCAACGAACAGGGGAATCAGCCCCAGCATTTT. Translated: CASNEQGNQPQHF.

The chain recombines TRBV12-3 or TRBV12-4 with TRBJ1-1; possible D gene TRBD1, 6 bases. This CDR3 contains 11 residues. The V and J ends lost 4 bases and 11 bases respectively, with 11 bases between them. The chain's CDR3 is CASSYRAGAFF. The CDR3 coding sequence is TGTGCCAGCAGTTACAGGGCCGGGGCTTTCTTT.

CDR3 sequence (DNA): TGTGCCAGCAGCTTAACTCCGTCCGACGAGCAGTACTTC. Amino acids: CASSLTPSDEQYF. The chain is built from TRBV7-6 and TRBJ2-7, with no clear D. This CDR3 has 13 residues. V shed 2 bases and J shed 5 bases, with 10 bases lying between them. The germline V gene encodes CDR1 SGHVS and CDR2 FNYEAQ.

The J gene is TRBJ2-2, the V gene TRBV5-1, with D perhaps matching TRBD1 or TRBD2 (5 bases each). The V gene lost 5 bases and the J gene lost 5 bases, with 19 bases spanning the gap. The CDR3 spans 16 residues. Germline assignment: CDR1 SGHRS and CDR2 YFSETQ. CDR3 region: CASRPTGTPETGELFF. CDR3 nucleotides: TGCGCCAGCAGACCCACCGGGACCCCAGAGACCGGGGAGCTGTTTTTT.

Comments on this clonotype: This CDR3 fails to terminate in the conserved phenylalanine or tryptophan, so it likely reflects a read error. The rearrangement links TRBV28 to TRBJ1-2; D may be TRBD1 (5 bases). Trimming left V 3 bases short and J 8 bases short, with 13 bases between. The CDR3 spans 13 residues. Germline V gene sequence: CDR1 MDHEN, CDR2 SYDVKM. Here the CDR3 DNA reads TGTGCCAGCAGTTTGACAGCCCTCCACGGCTACACCTGC. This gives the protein CASSLTALHGYTC.

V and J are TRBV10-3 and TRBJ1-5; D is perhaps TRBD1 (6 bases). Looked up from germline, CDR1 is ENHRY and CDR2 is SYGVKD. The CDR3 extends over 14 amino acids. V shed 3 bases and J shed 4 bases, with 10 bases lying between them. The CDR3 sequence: CAISDQGGNQPQHF. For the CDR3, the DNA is TGTGCCATCAGTGATCAAGGGGGGAATCAGCCCCAGCATTTT.

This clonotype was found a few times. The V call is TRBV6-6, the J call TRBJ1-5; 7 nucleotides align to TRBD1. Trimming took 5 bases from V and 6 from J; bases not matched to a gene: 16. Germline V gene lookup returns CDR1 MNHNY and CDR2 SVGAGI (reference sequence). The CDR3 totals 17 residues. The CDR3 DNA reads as TGTGCCAGCAGTCCACTAAGACAAACAGGGGTGGGTCAGCCCCAGCATTTT. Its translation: CASSPLRQTGVGQPQHF.

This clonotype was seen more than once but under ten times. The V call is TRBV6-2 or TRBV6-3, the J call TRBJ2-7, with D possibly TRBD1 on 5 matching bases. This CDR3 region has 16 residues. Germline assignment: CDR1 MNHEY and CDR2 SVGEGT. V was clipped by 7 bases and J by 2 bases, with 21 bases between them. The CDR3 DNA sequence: TGTGCCAGCAACCCCATAACAGGAGTAAGTCCCTACGAGCAGTACTTC. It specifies CASNPITGVSPYEQYF.

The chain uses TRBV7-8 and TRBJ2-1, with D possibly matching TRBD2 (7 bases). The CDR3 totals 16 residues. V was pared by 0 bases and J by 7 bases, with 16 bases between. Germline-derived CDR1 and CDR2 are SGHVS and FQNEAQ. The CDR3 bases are TGTGCCAGCAGCTTAGCGCCACGGGGGGCCGGGAATGAGCAGTTCTTC. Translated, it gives CASSLAPRGAGNEQFF.

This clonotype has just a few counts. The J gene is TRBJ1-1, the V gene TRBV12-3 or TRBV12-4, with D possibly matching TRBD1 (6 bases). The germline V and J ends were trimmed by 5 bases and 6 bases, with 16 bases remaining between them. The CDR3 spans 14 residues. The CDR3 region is CASSRYRGGAEAFF. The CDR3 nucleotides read TGTGCCAGCAGTCGTTATAGGGGGGGGGCTGAAGCTTTCTTT.

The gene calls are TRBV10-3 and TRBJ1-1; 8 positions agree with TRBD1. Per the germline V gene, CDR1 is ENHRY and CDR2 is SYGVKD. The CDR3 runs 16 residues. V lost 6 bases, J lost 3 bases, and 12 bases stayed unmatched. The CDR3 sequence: CAISPGQGILDTEAFF. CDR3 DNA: TGTGCCATCAGCCCAGGACAGGGTATTTTAGACACTGAAGCTTTCTTT.

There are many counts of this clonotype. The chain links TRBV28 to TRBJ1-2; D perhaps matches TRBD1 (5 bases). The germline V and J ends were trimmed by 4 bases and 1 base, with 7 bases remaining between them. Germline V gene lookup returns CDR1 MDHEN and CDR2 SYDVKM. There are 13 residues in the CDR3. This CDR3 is CASSSRVNYGYTF. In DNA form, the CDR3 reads TGTGCCAGCAGTTCCAGGGTTAACTATGGCTACACCTTC.

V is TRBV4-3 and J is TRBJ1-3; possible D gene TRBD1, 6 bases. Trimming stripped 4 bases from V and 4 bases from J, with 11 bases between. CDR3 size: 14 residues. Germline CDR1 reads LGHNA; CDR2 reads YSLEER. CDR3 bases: TGCGCCAGCAGCCGCACAGGGATCGGAAACACCATATATTTT. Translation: CASSRTGIGNTIYF.

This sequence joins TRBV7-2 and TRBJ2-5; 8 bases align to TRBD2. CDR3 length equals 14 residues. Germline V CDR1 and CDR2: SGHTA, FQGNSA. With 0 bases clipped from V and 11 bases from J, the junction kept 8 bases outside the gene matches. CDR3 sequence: CASSLASGVREQYF. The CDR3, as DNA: TGTGCCAGCAGCTTAGCTAGCGGGGTCAGAGAGCAGTACTTC.

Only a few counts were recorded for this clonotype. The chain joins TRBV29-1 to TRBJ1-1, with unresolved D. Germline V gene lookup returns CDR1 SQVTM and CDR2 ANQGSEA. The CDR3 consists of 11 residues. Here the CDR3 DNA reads TGCATGGGCAGGTCGAACACTGAAGCTTTCTTT. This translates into CMGRSNTEAFF.

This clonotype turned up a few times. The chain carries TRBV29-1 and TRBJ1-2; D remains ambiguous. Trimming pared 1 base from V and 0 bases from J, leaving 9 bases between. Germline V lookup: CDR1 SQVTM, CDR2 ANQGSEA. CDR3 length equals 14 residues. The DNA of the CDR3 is TGCAGCGTTGAAGTCAGGTCCTCTAACTATGGCTACACCTTC. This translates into CSVEVRSSNYGYTF.

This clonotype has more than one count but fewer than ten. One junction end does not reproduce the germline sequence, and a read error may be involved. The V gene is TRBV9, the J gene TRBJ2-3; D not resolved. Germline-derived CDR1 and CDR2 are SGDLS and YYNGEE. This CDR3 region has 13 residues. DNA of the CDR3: TGCGCCAGCAGCGTAAATAGCCCAGATACGCAGTATTTT. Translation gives CASSVNSPDTQYF.

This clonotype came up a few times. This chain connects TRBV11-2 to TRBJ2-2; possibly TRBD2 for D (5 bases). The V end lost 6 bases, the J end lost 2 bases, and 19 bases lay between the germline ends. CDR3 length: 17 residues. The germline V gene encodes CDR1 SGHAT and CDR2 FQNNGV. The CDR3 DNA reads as TGTGCCAGCAGGCGAGCCAGCGGCGTAGCAAACACCGGGGAGCTGTTTTTT. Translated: CASRRASGVANTGELFF.

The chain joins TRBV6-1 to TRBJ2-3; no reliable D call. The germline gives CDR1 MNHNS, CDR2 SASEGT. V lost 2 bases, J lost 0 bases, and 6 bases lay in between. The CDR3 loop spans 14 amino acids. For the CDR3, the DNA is TGTGCCAGCAGTGAATTGAGGAGCACAGATACGCAGTATTTT. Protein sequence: CASSELRSTDTQYF.

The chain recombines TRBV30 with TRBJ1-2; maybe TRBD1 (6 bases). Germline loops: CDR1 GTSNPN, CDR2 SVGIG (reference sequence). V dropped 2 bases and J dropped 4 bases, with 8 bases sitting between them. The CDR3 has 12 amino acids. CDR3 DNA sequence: TGTGCCTGGAGTACAGGGACCTATGGCTACACCTTC. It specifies CAWSTGTYGYTF.

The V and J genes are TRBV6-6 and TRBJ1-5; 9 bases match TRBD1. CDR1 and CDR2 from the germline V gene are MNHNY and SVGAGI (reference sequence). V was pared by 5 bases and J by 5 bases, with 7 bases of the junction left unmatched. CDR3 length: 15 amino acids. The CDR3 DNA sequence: TGTGCCAGCAGTAACCGGGACAGGGAAGATCAGCCCCAGCATTTT. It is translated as CASSNRDREDQPQHF.

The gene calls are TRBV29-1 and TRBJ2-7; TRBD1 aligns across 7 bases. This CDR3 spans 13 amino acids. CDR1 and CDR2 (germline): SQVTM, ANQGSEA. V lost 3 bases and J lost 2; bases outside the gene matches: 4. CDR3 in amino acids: CSVDYRGTYEQYF. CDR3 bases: TGCAGCGTTGACTACAGGGGTACCTACGAGCAGTACTTC.

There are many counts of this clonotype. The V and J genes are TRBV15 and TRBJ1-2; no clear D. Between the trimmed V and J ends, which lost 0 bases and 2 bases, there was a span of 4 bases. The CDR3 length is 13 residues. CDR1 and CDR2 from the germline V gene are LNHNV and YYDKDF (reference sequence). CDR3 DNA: TGTGCCACCAGCAGAGATAGGAACTATGGCTACACCTTC. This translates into CATSRDRNYGYTF.

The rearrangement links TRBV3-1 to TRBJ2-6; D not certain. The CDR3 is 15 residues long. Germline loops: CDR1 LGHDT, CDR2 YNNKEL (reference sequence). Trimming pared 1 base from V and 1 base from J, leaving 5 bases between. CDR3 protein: CASSQVQSGANVLTF. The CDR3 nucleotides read TGTGCCAGCAGCCAAGTCCAATCTGGGGCCAACGTCCTGACTTTC.

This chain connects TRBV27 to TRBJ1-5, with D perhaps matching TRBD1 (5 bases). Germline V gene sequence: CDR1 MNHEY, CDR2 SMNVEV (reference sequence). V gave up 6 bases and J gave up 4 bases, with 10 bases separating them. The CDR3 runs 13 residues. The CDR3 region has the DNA TGTGCCAGCAGCATGCAGGGAAATCAGCCCCAGCATTTT. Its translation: CASSMQGNQPQHF.